The rows below give T cell receptor beta chains drawn from one sample of a study of cytomegalovirus exposure and HLA in healthy donors. Libraries were prepared by immunoSEQ multiplex PCR; TCRdb keeps only in-frame clonotypes and omits some of them. The sample holds under 200,000 clones, around 76% seen once. Sample: PBMCs. These receptor sequences come from a man in his thirties or forties in good health and CMV-seronegative. The CDR3 runs from the conserved cysteine through the conserved F or W. The D gene is left open where the match is weak. Clone size is stated in some rows and not others, as once, few, many or a class when expanded.

clone_size j_call d_call v_call cdr3_nt cdr3_aa
once TRBJ1-1 . TRBV27 TGTGCCAGCAGTGCCACCGGGACAAACACTGAAGCTTTCTTT CASSATGTNTEAFF
. TRBJ2-5 TRBD2 TRBV7-6 TGTGCCAGCAGGAATAGCGGGAGGGCCACAGAGACCCAGTACTTC CASRNSGRATETQYF
. TRBJ1-2 . TRBV5-1 TGCGCCAGCAGCTTGTCGGAGGGATACGGCGATGGCTACACCTTC CASSLSEGYGDGYTF
. TRBJ1-2 . TRBV4-1 TGCGCCAGCAGCCAGTCAGGGGTTAACTATGGCTACACCTTC CASSQSGVNYGYTF
. TRBJ2-1 TRBD2 TRBV4-1 TGCGCCAGCAGCCAGGCAGCTAGCGGGAGGTTTTCCTACAATGAGCAGTTCTTC CASSQAASGRFSYNEQFF
. TRBJ2-7 TRBD1 TRBV7-2 TGTGCCAGCAGAGCCGGGACAGGGGGCTTAGGGCAGTACTTC CASRAGTGGLGQYF
once TRBJ2-7 . TRBV2 TGTGCCAGCGGAGGGTACGAGCAGTACTTC CASGGYEQYF
. TRBJ2-3 TRBD2 TRBV28 TGTGCCAGCAGCACGTATTTTGTCTCAGGACTAGCGGAAGTAGAATGGGGCACAGATACGCAGTATTTT CASSTYFVSGLAEVEWGTDTQYF
. TRBJ2-7 TRBD1 TRBV11-2 TGTGCCAGCAGCTTAGTCGGGACAGGACTCTACGAGCAGTACTTC CASSLVGTGLYEQYF
. TRBJ2-7 . TRBV1 TGCACCAGCAGTCTAAGTACCGCGGACAGCTCCTACGAGCAGTACTTC CTSSLSTADSSYEQYF
. TRBJ1-1 TRBD1 TRBV2 TGTGCCAGCAGTGAAGCGGGGACAGTCTTAGTAGGAGCTTTCTTT CASSEAGTVLVGAFF
. TRBJ2-3 TRBD2 TRBV29-1 TGCAGCGTTCACTCGGTGGGAGGGCCCCCAGATACGCAGTATTTT CSVHSVGGPPDTQYF
. TRBJ2-7 TRBD2 TRBV29-1 TGCAGCATAACTAGCGGGAGTGTTTACGAGCAGTACTTC CSITSGSVYEQYF
. TRBJ2-1 . TRBV19 TGTGCCAGTAGCAACACTAGGGGGTCCTACAATGAGCAGTTCTTC CASSNTRGSYNEQFF
once TRBJ1-4 TRBD1 TRBV7-9 TGTGCCAGCAGCGTCAACCCGGGACAGGGGGCAGAAAAACTGTTTTTT CASSVNPGQGAEKLFF
. TRBJ1-5 . TRBV4-1 TGCGCCAGCAGCCAAGAAAGCGGGTTCAGCGAGCCCCAGCATTTT CASSQESGFSEPQHF
. TRBJ1-3 . TRBV19 TGTGCCACAGGGTCCTCTGGAAACACCATATATTTT CATGSSGNTIYF
. TRBJ2-3 . TRBV7-3 TGTGCCAGCAGCTTAAGGGAGACAGATACGCAGTATTTT CASSLRETDTQYF
. TRBJ1-4 . TRBV5-6 TGTGCCAGCAGCGTGGACCAACACAGGGCAACTAATGAAAAACTGTTTTTT CASSVDQHRATNEKLFF
. TRBJ2-7 . TRBV7-9 TGTGCCAGCAGCTTAGTAGCCATCCCCTACGAGCAGTACTTC CASSLVAIPYEQYF
. TRBJ2-3 . TRBV7-9 TGTGCCAGCAGCTTGGAAGGACAGACCACAGATACGCAGTATTTT CASSLEGQTTDTQYF
. TRBJ2-1 . TRBV7-3 TGTGCCAGCAGCTTAGGTTCGAGTGAGCAGTTCTTC CASSLGSSEQFF
. TRBJ2-5 TRBD2 TRBV13 TGTGCCAGCAGCCAAAGGACTAGGCTGCAAGAGACCCAGTACTTC CASSQRTRLQETQYF
. TRBJ2-1 TRBD1 TRBV28 TGTGCCAGCAGTCCGGGACAGGTCGGGACCTACAATGAGCAGTTCTTC CASSPGQVGTYNEQFF
. TRBJ2-1 TRBD2 TRBV9 TGTGCCAGCAACGTTGTGGGGGGGAGTGATGATGAGCAGTTCTTC CASNVVGGSDDEQFF
. TRBJ1-3 TRBD1 TRBV7-9 TGTGCCAGCAGCCGCCTCTTGGACAGGGAGCGAAACACCATATATTTT CASSRLLDRERNTIYF
. TRBJ1-2 . TRBV19 TGTGCCAGTAGTACCCCGGGTAAGGGGGACTATGGCTACACCTTC CASSTPGKGDYGYTF
. TRBJ1-2 TRBD1 TRBV10-3 TGTGCCATCAGTGAGGGGACAGAGGGCTACACCTTC CAISEGTEGYTF
. TRBJ2-1 . TRBV5-1 TGCGCCAGCAGCTTGGACCTAGCCTACAATGAGCAGTTCTTC CASSLDLAYNEQFF
once TRBJ1-4 . TRBV7-8 TGTGCCAGCAGCTTAGCGCGGGGGGCTCGAGAAAAACTGTTTTTT CASSLARGAREKLFF
. TRBJ2-5 . TRBV13 TGTGCCAGCAGCTCCCGTCGGCAGGGCCAAGAGACCCAGTACTTC CASSSRRQGQETQYF
few TRBJ2-5 . TRBV14 TGTGCCAGCAGCCAAGTCGCAGACAGCCAAGAGACCCAGTACTTC CASSQVADSQETQYF
. TRBJ2-7 TRBD1 TRBV5-4 TGTGCCAGCAGCTCACAGGGGCCTGCCTCCTACGAGCAGTACTTC CASSSQGPASYEQYF
. TRBJ1-5 . TRBV2 TGTGCCAGCAGTATCGGACAAGTGCGCCAGCCCCAGCATTTT CASSIGQVRQPQHF
. TRBJ2-7 . TRBV6-5 TGTGCCAGCAGCGCGGGACGGTCCTACGAGCAGTACTTC CASSAGRSYEQYF
once TRBJ2-7 . TRBV29-1 TGCAGCGTGGAAGACAGGGGAGGGTACGAGCAGTACTTC CSVEDRGGYEQYF
. TRBJ1-1 TRBD1 TRBV2 TGTGCCAGCCGGGGGGTCCAGGGGGACAGGGCCCCCGGGCCTTTT CASRGVQGDRAPGPF
. TRBJ2-5 TRBD1 TRBV7-9 TGTGCCAGCAGCCCCCCGGCGACAGGGCAAGAGACCCAGTACTTC CASSPPATGQETQYF
. TRBJ2-1 . TRBV27 TGTGCCAGTTGGGGGAGGAGGGGGCAATACGTATCCTACAATGAGCAGTTCTTC CASWGRRGQYVSYNEQFF
. TRBJ1-5 . TRBV21-1 TGTGCCAGCAGCAATAGGGGTGGGTATCAACCAGGTCAGCCCCAGCATTTT CASSNRGGYQPGQPQHF
. TRBJ1-5 . TRBV4-2 TGTGCCAGCAGCCAAGTGTTCGGTCAGCCCCAGCATTTT CASSQVFGQPQHF
. TRBJ2-7 . TRBV15 TGTGCCACCAGCAGAGGTGGCGGATACTACGAGCAGTACTTC CATSRGGGYYEQYF
. TRBJ2-2 . TRBV6-5 TGTGCCAGCAGTTACTCGGGGAGGCTGAACACCGGGGAGCTGTTTTTT CASSYSGRLNTGELFF
. TRBJ1-1 . TRBV7-3 TGTGCCAGCAGCTTACGGGGAGGGTACACTGAAGCTTTCTTT CASSLRGGYTEAFF
. TRBJ1-2 TRBD1 TRBV27 TGTGCCAGCAGTCACAGGACAGGGGGTGGCTATGGCTACACCTTC CASSHRTGGGYGYTF